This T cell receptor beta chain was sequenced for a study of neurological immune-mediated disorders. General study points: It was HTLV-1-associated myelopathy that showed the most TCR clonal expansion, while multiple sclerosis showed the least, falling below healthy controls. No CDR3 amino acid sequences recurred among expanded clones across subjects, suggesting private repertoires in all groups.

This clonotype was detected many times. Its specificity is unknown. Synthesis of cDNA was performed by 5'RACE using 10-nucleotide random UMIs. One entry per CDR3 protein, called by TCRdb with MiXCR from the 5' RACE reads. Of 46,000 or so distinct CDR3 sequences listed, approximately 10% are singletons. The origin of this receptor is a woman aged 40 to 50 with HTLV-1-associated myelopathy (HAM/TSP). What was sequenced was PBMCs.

CDR3 region: CASSDDQLGAYEQYF. CDR3 nucleotide sequence: TGTGCCAGCAGTGACGACCAATTGGGGGCCTACGAGCAGTACTTC. The gene calls are TRBV12-3 or TRBV12-4 and TRBJ2-7; D tentatively fits TRBD1 or TRBD2 (5 bases each). There are 15 residues in the CDR3. V gave up 5 bases and J gave up 2 bases, with 16 bases separating them.